This paragraph covers one TCR beta chain sequence. The record originates from a study of control samples from healthy donors and cancer patients. The CDR3 runs 17 residues. With 2 bases removed from V and 2 bases from J, the gap between germline ends came to 17 bases. CDR1 and CDR2 (germline): SGHKS, YYEKEE (reference sequence). Repertoires were generated with immunoSEQ multiplex PCR, while TCRdb's copy carries only in-frame clones and drops some. This sample yields about 170,000 clones, of which approximately 90% are seen a single time; more than 10% belongs to the top ten. This chain links TRBV5-5 with TRBJ1-5; D is undetermined. The sequence was obtained from a man aged 25-45 years in good health. The source material was blood. The chain's CDR3 is CASSFAASRNGNQPQHF. The CDR3 DNA reads TGTGCCAGCAGCTTCGCGGCGAGCCGGAACGGCAATCAGCCCCAGCATTTT.